The present T cell receptor (beta chain) was sequenced within a study of response to subunit inactivated influenza vaccine. General study results and limits: Few new T cells, the authors suggested, are recruited by each seasonal influenza vaccination.

This clonotype appeared many times. Its target is not known. In TCRdb, the RT-PCR reads were re-called with MiXCR into one record per CDR3 protein. Among fewer than 600,000 distinct CDR3 sequences, approximately 7.3% were seen once, and the ten largest hold around 13%. Germline lookup yields CDR1 MNHEY and CDR2 SMNVEV (reference sequence). V was trimmed by 2 bases and J by 6 bases, leaving 20 bases between them. The CDR3 contains 17 residues. The material sequenced was PBMCs from blood, taken 23 months after vaccination. V gene TRBV27 combines with J gene TRBJ2-1; weak D call: TRBD2 (5 bases). The TCR comes from a man between 45 and 75 years old who received an inactivated influenza vaccine. DNA for the CDR3: TGTGCCAGCAGTTTACGAACCCCGGGAAATAGGCCCAATGAGCAGTTCTTC. The encoded protein is CASSLRTPGNRPNEQFF.